What follows are 4 T cell receptor beta chains derived from one specimen sequenced in a study of T cells in narcolepsy. The data were produced by immunoSEQ multiplex PCR, yet TCRdb's version contains in-frame clones alone and is incomplete. The data contain 25,000 to 35,000 clones, 79% of them seen just once; the ten biggest clones take up roughly 7%. The material sequenced was memory (CD45RA-) CD4+ T cells from blood. Source of these receptors: a human donor in good health.

This chain links TRBV5-1 with TRBJ2-5, with a possible D match to TRBD2 (6 bases). Looked up from germline, CDR1 is SGHRS and CDR2 is YFSETQ. This CDR3 spans 19 amino acids. V lost 1 base and J lost 4, with 26 bases in between. CDR3 loop: CASSLKEGTWQEGGETQYF. DNA of the CDR3: TGCGCCAGCAGCTTGAAGGAGGGGACCTGGCAGGAAGGTGGAGAGACCCAGTACTTC.

In its sample, this clone was seen a few times. The chain links TRBV2 to TRBJ2-7, with D perhaps matching TRBD2 (6 bases). The CDR3 covers 14 residues. Per germline, CDR1 SNHLY and CDR2 FYNNEI. V lost 5 bases and J lost 4, with 15 bases in between. The CDR3 loop reads CASSFSGTSYEQYF. The CDR3 DNA reads TGTGCCAGCAGTTTCTCTGGGACTTCTTACGAGCAGTACTTC.

This clone was observed a handful of times. This chain links TRBV4-1 with TRBJ2-7, with no clear D. Germline CDR1 and CDR2: MGHRA and YSYEKL. The CDR3 spans 12 residues. Trimming pared 1 base from V and 3 bases from J, leaving 4 bases between. CDR3 sequence: CASSQVGYEQYF. The CDR3 DNA follows: TGCGCCAGCAGCCAAGTAGGCTACGAGCAGTACTTC.

V is TRBV6-5 and J is TRBJ2-3; 8 positions agree with TRBD1. The germline gives CDR1 MNHEY, CDR2 SVGAGI. The CDR3 runs to 15 residues. J lost 3 bases, V lost 7 bases, and 9 bases had no gene match. CDR3 DNA: TGTGCCAGCACTCTTGGCAGGGGGCATACAGATACGCAGTATTTT. It translates to CASTLGRGHTDTQYF.